This TCR beta chain was profiled in a study of PD-1 blockade in classical Hodgkin lymphoma. Generated by immunoSEQ multiplex PCR, the TCRdb table keeps only in-frame clones and is missing some. The sample gives about 24,000 clones, under 95% of which show up once; around 0.53% is in the top ten. Study-level points and caveats: Nothing has yet pinned down what causes the repertoire differences, possibly disease activity or prior therapy. Before treatment, TCR diversity in newly diagnosed patients was reportedly lower than in healthy donors.

Time point defined: newly diagnosed, previously untreated cHL patient sample. Magnetic negative selection was used to purify CD4+ T cells from thawed PBMCs. Comparison PBMCs came from previously untreated, newly diagnosed classical Hodgkin lymphoma patients. V was clipped by 8 bases and J by 5 bases; unmatched bases: 7. Germline CDR1 MNHNY, CDR2 SVGAGI (reference sequence). There are 13 residues in the CDR3. Remarks on this clone: Its matching antigen is unknown.

The specimen was CD4+ T cells from blood. The chain employs TRBV6-6 and TRBJ2-3, with 7 bases identical to TRBD2. The origin of this receptor is a human donor with classical Hodgkin lymphoma. The CDR3 spells CASGAGEIDTQYF. The CDR3 DNA reads as TGTGCCAGCGGGGCGGGGGAGATAGATACGCAGTATTTT.